Described below is a single T cell receptor beta chain sequence and its context. What it recognizes is unknown. Whenever a sample was processed, at least 6 million PBMCs were isolated. Total RNA extraction produced at least 5 micrograms (per sample) for the study. The sample is drawn from a study of blood T cells in healthy people across ages. General study findings and limits: CMV status of donors was not determined, possibly confounding expanded clonotype changes. The percentage of naive T cells correlated strongly with TCR beta diversity.

V was shortened by 5 bases and J by 1 base, with 15 bases between the two germline ends. Germline values: CDR1 DFQATT, CDR2 SNEGSKA (reference sequence). The CDR3 sequence is 15 residues long. The second PCR ran about 6 to 12 cycles with a sample-barcoded 5' primer and J-beta primers. TCRdb called the 5' RACE reads again in MiXCR, with one record for every CDR3 protein. The table includes about 640,000 distinct CDR3 sequences, about 53% detected once. This sequence originates from a man aged 55 to 69 in good health. The chain couples TRBV20-1 to TRBJ1-5; D is uncertain. Sequencing was done on a sample of blood. CDR3 sequence: CSAGPGFTSNQPQHF. CDR3 nucleotides: TGCAGTGCTGGCCCGGGATTCACGAGCAATCAGCCCCAGCATTTT.